Below are 2 T cell receptor beta chains sequenced from a single sample in a study of OX40 agonist ivuxolimab in advanced cancers. The library came from the immunoSEQ multiplex PCR assay. The clones in this table, taken by TCRdb from immuneACCESS, are in-frame only. Not every clone is retained; where verified, under half of the shortfall comes from an unresolved V gene, and the cause of the rest is unknown. Present in this sample are tens of thousands of clones, about nine tenths of which were seen just once. Approximately 0.8% of the sample is in the top ten clones. The sequencing here drew on CD4+ or CD8+ T cells sorted from blood, taken in a trial of the OX40 agonist ivuxolimab. The source of these receptors is an adult with an advanced solid tumor such as melanoma, head and neck, liver or kidney cancer.

The chain couples TRBV9 to TRBJ2-1; D is unresolved. V dropped 4 bases and J dropped 4 bases, with 6 bases sitting between them. Germline CDR1 SGDLS, CDR2 YYNGEE. The CDR3 extends over 12 amino acids. CDR3 sequence: CASSPDYNEQFF. Here the CDR3 DNA reads TGTGCCAGCAGCCCGGATTACAATGAGCAGTTCTTC.

The rearrangement uses TRBV29-1 and TRBJ1-4, with TRBD1 matching 7 bases. The CDR3 has 14 amino acids. V shed 5 bases, J shed 4 bases, and the junction held 7 bases outside the gene matches. Germline CDR1 SQVTM, CDR2 ANQGSEA. The CDR3 is CSVSGQLYNEKLFF. In nucleotides, the CDR3 is TGCAGCGTTTCGGGACAGCTATATAATGAAAAACTGTTTTTT.